The rows below give T cell receptor beta chains drawn from one sample of a study of shared clonotypes between healthy human individuals. Produced via immunoSEQ multiplex PCR; TCRdb's table is partial and in-frame only. This table has approximately 1.1 million clones, roughly 74% appearing once. Sequenced sample: memory CD4+ T cells from PBMCs. The receptors were gathered from a young man in good health. Some clones in this sample may be carry-over from other donors' samples. CDR3s leave out the opening cysteine and the closing phenylalanine or tryptophan. Fields, in order: V gene, J gene, D gene, CDR3 protein. A D gene is named only where the DNA matches it firmly.

V gene: TRBV4-2
J gene: TRBJ2-7
D gene: NA
CDR3 protein: ASSQDGQGGYEQY

V gene: TRBV7-3
J gene: TRBJ2-6
D gene: NA
CDR3 protein: ASSLGGANVLT

V gene: TRBV5-1
J gene: TRBJ2-2
D gene: NA
CDR3 protein: ASSLSFTGELF

V gene: TRBV28
J gene: TRBJ1-5
D gene: NA
CDR3 protein: ASSPGTLIQPQH

V gene: TRBV5-6
J gene: TRBJ1-2
D gene: NA
CDR3 protein: ASSPFPGSYGYT

V gene: TRBV9
J gene: TRBJ1-1
D gene: TRBD1
CDR3 protein: ASSVVGQEITEAF

V gene: TRBV10-1
J gene: TRBJ2-7
D gene: NA
CDR3 protein: ASSGPRGRNYGQY

V gene: TRBV7-3
J gene: TRBJ2-1
D gene: NA
CDR3 protein: ASSTDGYNEQF

V gene: TRBV5-4
J gene: TRBJ2-5
D gene: NA
CDR3 protein: ASNLGSTETQY

V gene: TRBV5-1
J gene: TRBJ2-1
D gene: TRBD2
CDR3 protein: ASSLEASGRHEQF

V gene: TRBV18
J gene: TRBJ1-1
D gene: NA
CDR3 protein: ASSPQGQMNTEAF

V gene: TRBV5-3
J gene: TRBJ1-2
D gene: TRBD1
CDR3 protein: ARSRQGEVYGYT

V gene: TRBV7-2
J gene: TRBJ2-1
D gene: TRBD1
CDR3 protein: ASSTGTGRNNEQF

V gene: TRBV6-6
J gene: TRBJ2-7
D gene: NA
CDR3 protein: ASRAGRPYEQY

V gene: TRBV28
J gene: TRBJ2-3
D gene: TRBD2
CDR3 protein: ASSLYPSGSFDTQY

V gene: TRBV2
J gene: TRBJ2-1
D gene: NA
CDR3 protein: ARRSARGQF

V gene: TRBV18
J gene: TRBJ1-5
D gene: NA
CDR3 protein: ASSPRQRNQPQH

V gene: TRBV28
J gene: TRBJ2-1
D gene: TRBD2
CDR3 protein: ASRPRGSGSNEQF

V gene: TRBV9
J gene: TRBJ2-6
D gene: TRBD2
CDR3 protein: ASSRLAGGGSGANVLT

V gene: TRBV7-9
J gene: TRBJ2-7
D gene: NA
CDR3 protein: ASSLGSSESYEQY

V gene: TRBV23-1
J gene: TRBJ2-7
D gene: NA
CDR3 protein: ASVGGYGQY

V gene: TRBV14
J gene: TRBJ1-2
D gene: NA
CDR3 protein: ASSQGSSYGYT

V gene: TRBV7-9
J gene: TRBJ2-7
D gene: TRBD2
CDR3 protein: ASSYGTTSYEQY

V gene: TRBV30
J gene: TRBJ1-5
D gene: NA
CDR3 protein: AWSPGWARVRSGVQPQH

V gene: TRBV7-6
J gene: TRBJ2-1
D gene: NA
CDR3 protein: ASSPLQGEQF

V gene: TRBV30
J gene: TRBJ2-7
D gene: TRBD2
CDR3 protein: AWSVIAGLHEQY

V gene: TRBV5-1
J gene: TRBJ1-1
D gene: TRBD1
CDR3 protein: ASTSRTGGNTEAF

V gene: TRBV19
J gene: TRBJ1-2
D gene: NA
CDR3 protein: ASRGGRASSGYT

V gene: TRBV2
J gene: TRBJ1-1
D gene: NA
CDR3 protein: ASPRGPYRDTEAF

V gene: TRBV7-2
J gene: TRBJ2-5
D gene: TRBD1
CDR3 protein: ASSPRQGAWRETQY

V gene: TRBV7-7
J gene: TRBJ1-4
D gene: NA
CDR3 protein: ASSPSTARNEKLF

V gene: TRBV9
J gene: TRBJ1-2
D gene: NA
CDR3 protein: ASSKKNGGRDYGYT

V gene: TRBV5-1
J gene: TRBJ2-3
D gene: NA
CDR3 protein: ASSLSGGTDTQY

V gene: TRBV27
J gene: TRBJ2-5
D gene: NA
CDR3 protein: ASSPRDTETQY

V gene: TRBV18
J gene: TRBJ2-5
D gene: TRBD1
CDR3 protein: ASQQGGSETQY

V gene: TRBV19
J gene: TRBJ2-7
D gene: TRBD2
CDR3 protein: ASSIGLAGGIYGLEQY

V gene: TRBV9
J gene: TRBJ1-2
D gene: TRBD1
CDR3 protein: ASTARQGAGHGYT

V gene: TRBV28
J gene: TRBJ1-2
D gene: TRBD1
CDR3 protein: ASSSGQGANYGYT

V gene: TRBV5-4
J gene: TRBJ2-3
D gene: TRBD2
CDR3 protein: ASSLMAGAFVTQY

V gene: TRBV15
J gene: TRBJ2-2
D gene: NA
CDR3 protein: ATSRSTWGTGELF

V gene: TRBV6-5
J gene: TRBJ1-4
D gene: NA
CDR3 protein: ASSSRHRSEKLF

V gene: TRBV28
J gene: TRBJ2-7
D gene: TRBD2
CDR3 protein: ASSPGLALSYEQY

V gene: TRBV28
J gene: TRBJ1-2
D gene: NA
CDR3 protein: ASIGGRFGFGYT